The 18 T cell receptor beta chains reported below all come from one sample, sequenced in a study of T cell repertoires in cytomegalovirus infection. TCRdb used MiXCR to reprocess the reads, holding one entry per CDR3 protein. The sample holds approximately 110,000 distinct CDR3 sequences, roughly a tenth seen once. Antigens for these TCRs are unknown. The sample consisted of PBMCs, sequenced either directly or after in vitro stimulation (not recorded which). These receptors came from a human donor in good health (CMV status not recorded). Some clones in this sample may be carry-over from other donors' samples.

This sequence joins TRBV6-2 or TRBV6-3 and TRBJ2-7; possible D gene TRBD2, 5 bases. The CDR3 consists of 13 residues. The germline V and J ends were trimmed by 6 bases and 1 base, with 10 bases remaining between them. Germline CDR1 reads MNHEY; CDR2 reads SVGEGT. This CDR3 reads CASRASRSYEQYF. The CDR3 DNA sequence: TGTGCCAGCAGGGCTAGCCGGTCCTACGAGCAGTACTTC.

This clonotype was recorded at least ten times. The chain has TRBV7-2 and TRBJ2-7; 10 nucleotides agree with TRBD2. V gave up 3 bases and J gave up 4 bases; unmatched junction bases: 3. The CDR3 is 14 residues long. Germline V lookup: CDR1 SGHTA, CDR2 FQGNSA. The CDR3 DNA reads TGTGCCAGCAGCTTTAGCGGGAGGCAATACGAGCAGTACTTC. The encoded protein is CASSFSGRQYEQYF.

This clonotype was counted ten times or more. The V call is TRBV20-1, the J call TRBJ2-1; TRBD2 matches 9 bases. The CDR3 contains 15 residues. Losses at the gene ends were 6 bases for V and 5 bases for J; bases not matched to a gene: 11. Germline CDR1 reads DFQATT; CDR2 reads SNEGSKA (reference sequence). The DNA for the CDR3 is TGCAGTGCCCCCAGGAGCGGGAGGCCAGACAATGAGCAGTTCTTC. Translated: CSAPRSGRPDNEQFF.

This clonotype showed up many times. V gene TRBV7-2 combines with J gene TRBJ1-5; tentatively, D is TRBD1 (6 bases). The length of the CDR3 is 14 residues. The V gene's germline CDR1 is SGHTA and CDR2 FQGNSA. Trimming removed 4 bases from V and 7 bases from J, with 14 bases in between. CDR3 bases: TGTGCCAGCAGCTATAGGGGGGGGGCCCAGCCCCAGCATTTT. Translating it yields CASSYRGGAQPQHF.

This clonotype was counted at least ten times. The V and J genes are TRBV7-9 and TRBJ1-3; D is possibly TRBD1 (6 bases). The CDR3 is 13 residues long. Germline CDR1 and CDR2: SEHNR and FQNEAQ (reference sequence). The V end lost 5 bases, the J end lost 5 bases, and 10 bases lay between the germline ends. DNA of the CDR3: TGTGCCAGCAGCCCTGACAGGCGAAACACCATATATTTT. It codes for CASSPDRRNTIYF.

This clonotype was picked up a small number of times. The V gene is TRBV19, the J gene TRBJ1-1; a possible D gene is TRBD1 (6 bases). V was cut by 9 bases and J by 0 bases, with 17 bases left in between. The CDR3 runs 15 residues. The V gene's germline CDR1 is LNHDA and CDR2 SQIVND (reference sequence). The CDR3 sequence is CASRPGHFMNTEAFF. Written as DNA, the CDR3 is TGTGCCAGCAGACCGGGACACTTTATGAACACTGAAGCTTTCTTT.

This clonotype was seen ten or more times. This chain links TRBV2 with TRBJ1-1; the D is unclear. The CDR3 has 14 amino acids. Per germline, CDR1 SNHLY and CDR2 FYNNEI. The ends were cut back, 1 base at V and 0 bases at J, with 6 bases in the middle. CDR3 residues: CASSEGQMNTEAFF. CDR3 DNA sequence: TGTGCCAGCAGTGAAGGTCAGATGAACACTGAAGCTTTCTTT.

This clonotype showed up many times. The J gene is TRBJ2-3, the V gene TRBV12-3 or TRBV12-4; 9 nucleotides align to TRBD2. Trimming took 7 bases from V and 5 from J; bases not matched to a gene: 10. The CDR3 totals 15 residues. The DNA of the CDR3 is TGTGCCAGCACCCAGGCTAGCGGGATCATAGATACGCAGTATTTT. It codes for CASTQASGIIDTQYF.

This clonotype was recorded a few times. The CDR3 reads CSASRALNTEAFF. As DNA, the CDR3 is TGCAGTGCTTCCAGGGCACTGAACACTGAAGCTTTCTTT. This chain uses TRBV20-1 with TRBJ1-1; tentative D call: TRBD1 (5 bases). The ends were cut back, 5 bases at V and 0 bases at J, with 10 bases in the middle. CDR1 and CDR2 from the germline V gene are DFQATT and SNEGSKA (reference sequence). This CDR3 has 13 residues.

This clonotype was found many times. Mismatch with germline at one junction end may stem from a read error. This chain uses TRBV6-1 with TRBJ2-1; TRBD2 matches 10 bases. The CDR3 is 12 amino acids. Germline values: CDR1 MNHNS, CDR2 SASEGT. This chain's CDR3 is CASSERFLAGAF. In DNA form, the CDR3 reads TGTGCCAGCAGTGAAAGGTTCCTAGCGGGAGCATTC.

The chain carries TRBV5-6 and TRBJ2-1; tentatively, D is TRBD1 (5 bases). Germline loops: CDR1 SGHDT, CDR2 YYEEEE. Trimming removed 1 base from V and 3 bases from J, with 11 bases in between. The CDR3 is 15 amino acids. This CDR3 is CASSLLQDVYNEQFF. For the CDR3, the DNA is TGTGCCAGCAGCTTGTTACAGGATGTCTACAATGAGCAGTTCTTC.

This clonotype was observed a single time. V and J are TRBV12-3 or TRBV12-4 and TRBJ1-1; 7 positions match TRBD1. The CDR3 has 12 residues. Germline trimming cut 2 bases from V and 9 bases from J; bases unmatched to any gene: 3. The DNA of the CDR3 is TGTGCCAGCAGTTTAAAGGGGGCCAAAGCTTTCTTT. This encodes CASSLKGAKAFF.

This clonotype was counted at least ten times. The chain recombines TRBV5-4 with TRBJ1-1; TRBD1 matches 8 bases. Germline assignment: CDR1 SGHNT and CDR2 YYREEE (reference sequence). The length of the CDR3 is 13 residues. The V segment lost 0 bases and the J segment 7 bases; nucleotides outside the gene matches: 2. The DNA of the CDR3 is TGTGCCAGCAGCTTGGGTGGGACAGGTGAAGCTTTCTTT. This codes for CASSLGGTGEAFF. The variable domain in full, with the rest retrieved from reference TRBV5-4 and TRBJ1-1, is ETGVTQSPTHLIKTRGQQVTLRCSSQSGHNTVSWYQQALGQGPQFIFQYYREEENGRGNFPPRFSGLQFPNYSSELNVNALELDDSALYLCASSLGGTGEAFFGQGTRLTVV.

In this sample, this clonotype turned up many times. V gene TRBV7-2 combines with J gene TRBJ1-5, with D uncertain. CDR3 length equals 15 residues. V lost 8 bases and J lost 4, with 18 bases in between. Germline loops: CDR1 SGHTA, CDR2 FQGNSA. DNA for the CDR3: TGTGCCAGCGGATCCCCCGGGCCCATGAATCAGCCCCAGCATTTT. Amino acids: CASGSPGPMNQPQHF.

This clonotype was found many times. A read error is possible here, since a much larger clone lies one base away. This rearrangement joins TRBV7-2 to TRBJ2-7; D uncertain. This CDR3 has 13 amino acids. Deletions cut 2 bases from V and 0 bases from J, with 5 bases between. The V gene's germline CDR1 is SGHTA and CDR2 FQGNSA. The CDR3 region has the DNA TGTGCCAGCAGCTTATACAGCTCCTACGAGCAGTACGTC. Protein sequence: CASSLYSSYEQYV.

The CDR3 DNA reads TGTGCCAGCTCTTACCGGACTAGCGGAGAAAGGGGTCAGTTCTTC. Translating gives CASSYRTSGERGQFF. The chain has TRBV18 and TRBJ2-1, with 10 positions matching TRBD2. The CDR3 is 15 amino acids. With V trimmed by 6 bases and J by 13 bases, 15 bases remained unmatched. The germline CDR1 and CDR2 sequences are KGHSH and LQKENI.

This clonotype was counted a few times. This chain links TRBV27 with TRBJ2-3; no clear D. The length of the CDR3 is 14 residues. In germline, CDR1 is MNHEY, CDR2 SMNVEV (reference sequence). V was clipped by 3 bases and J by 5 bases, with 12 bases between them. The CDR3 DNA follows: TGTGCCAGCAGTTTTTTCCAGAACATAGATACGCAGTATTTT. This codes for CASSFFQNIDTQYF.

This clonotype came up a few times. The rearrangement uses TRBV6-2 or TRBV6-3 and TRBJ1-2; D is uncertain. Germline CDR1 MNHEY, CDR2 SVGEGT. The CDR3 consists of 12 residues. V was clipped by 0 bases and J by 7 bases, with 6 bases between them. The DNA of the CDR3 is TGTGCCAGCAGTTACTCGATGTCTGGCTACACCTTC. Encoded protein: CASSYSMSGYTF.